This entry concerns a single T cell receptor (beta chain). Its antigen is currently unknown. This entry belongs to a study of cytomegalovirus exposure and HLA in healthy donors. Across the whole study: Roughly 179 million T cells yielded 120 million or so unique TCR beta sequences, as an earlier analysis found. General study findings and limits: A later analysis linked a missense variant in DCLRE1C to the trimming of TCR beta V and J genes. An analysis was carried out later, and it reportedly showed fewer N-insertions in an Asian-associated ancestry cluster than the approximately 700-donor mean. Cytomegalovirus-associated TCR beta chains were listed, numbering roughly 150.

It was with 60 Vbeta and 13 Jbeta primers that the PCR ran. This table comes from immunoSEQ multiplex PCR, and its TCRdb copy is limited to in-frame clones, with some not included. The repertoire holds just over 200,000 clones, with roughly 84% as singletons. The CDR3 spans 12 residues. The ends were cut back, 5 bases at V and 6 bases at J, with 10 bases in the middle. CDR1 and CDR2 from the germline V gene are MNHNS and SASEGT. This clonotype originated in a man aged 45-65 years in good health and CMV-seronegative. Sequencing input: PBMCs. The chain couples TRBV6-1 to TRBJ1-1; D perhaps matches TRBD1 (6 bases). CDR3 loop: CASSNRAAEAFF. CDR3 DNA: TGTGCCAGCAGTAACAGGGCGGCTGAAGCTTTCTTT.